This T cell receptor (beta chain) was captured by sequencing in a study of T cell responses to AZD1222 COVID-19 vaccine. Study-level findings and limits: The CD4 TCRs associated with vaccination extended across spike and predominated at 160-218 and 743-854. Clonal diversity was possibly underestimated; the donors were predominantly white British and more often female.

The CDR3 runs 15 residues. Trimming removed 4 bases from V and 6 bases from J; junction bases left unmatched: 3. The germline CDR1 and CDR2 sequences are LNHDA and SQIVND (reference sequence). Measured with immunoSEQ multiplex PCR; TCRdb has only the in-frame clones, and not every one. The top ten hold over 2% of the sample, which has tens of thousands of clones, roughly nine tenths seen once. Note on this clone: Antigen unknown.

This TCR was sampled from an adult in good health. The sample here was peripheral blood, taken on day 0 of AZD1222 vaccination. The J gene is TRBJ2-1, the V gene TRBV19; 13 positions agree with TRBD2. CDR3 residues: CASSTGLAGSNEQFF. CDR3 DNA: TGTGCCAGTAGTACGGGACTAGCGGGATCCAATGAGCAGTTCTTC.